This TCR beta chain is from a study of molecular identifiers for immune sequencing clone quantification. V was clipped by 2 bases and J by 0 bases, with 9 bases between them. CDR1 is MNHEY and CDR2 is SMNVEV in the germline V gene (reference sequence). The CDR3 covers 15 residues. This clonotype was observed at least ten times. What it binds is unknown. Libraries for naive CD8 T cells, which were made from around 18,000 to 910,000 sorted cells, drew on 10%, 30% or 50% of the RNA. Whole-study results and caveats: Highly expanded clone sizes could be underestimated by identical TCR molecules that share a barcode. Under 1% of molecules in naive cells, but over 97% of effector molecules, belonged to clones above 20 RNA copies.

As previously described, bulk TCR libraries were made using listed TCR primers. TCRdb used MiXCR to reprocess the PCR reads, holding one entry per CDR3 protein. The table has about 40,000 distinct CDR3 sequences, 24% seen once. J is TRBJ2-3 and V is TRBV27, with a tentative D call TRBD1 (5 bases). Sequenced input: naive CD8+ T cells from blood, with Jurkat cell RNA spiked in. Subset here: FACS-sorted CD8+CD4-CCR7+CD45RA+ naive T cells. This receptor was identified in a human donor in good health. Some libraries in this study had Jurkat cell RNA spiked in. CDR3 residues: CASSLGAASTDTQYF. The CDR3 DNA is TGTGCCAGCAGTTTAGGGGCGGCTAGCACAGATACGCAGTATTTT.